This section outlines one T cell receptor (beta chain) sequence together with its context. Its cognate antigen has yet to be identified. Base qualities are not recorded, but no much larger clone differs from it by a single base. This specimen comes from a study of CD8+ T cells in alopecia areata (dated by TCRdb to the late 2010s). Concerning the study at large: The treated patients took part in an open-label pilot trial in which moderate-to-severe alopecia areata was treated with oral tofacitinib at 5 to 10 mg twice daily. The SALT score, which quantifies the percentage of affected scalp surface area, was used to measure disease severity in treated patients. Scalp clonality was compared among normal scalp (n=4), patchy alopecia areata scalp (n=8), and alopecia totalis/universalis scalp (n=8). RNA came from the PAXgene miRNA kit for fixed scalp, the miRNeasy kit for PBMCs, and the RNeasy kit for mouse skin. Biopsies were taken from tofacitinib-treated patients at baseline and again at 4 and 24 weeks into treatment, and several of those patients also had a later scalp biopsy. Scalp tissue and sorted CD4+ and CD8+ peripheral blood T cells from patchy and totalis/universalis alopecia areata patients and from healthy controls were covered by human TCRbeta sequencing. In both human patients and the C3H/HeJ mouse model, the study applied high-throughput TCRbeta sequencing to look at T cell clonal expansion in alopecia areata. TCRbeta CDR3 regions were amplified by immunoSEQ multiplex PCR with 35 Vbeta forward and 13 Jbeta reverse primers. Patients received tofacitinib for 6 to 18 months and were then followed off drug for 6 months to check for delayed response and recurrence. Broader findings and caveats from the paper: Scalp TCR repertoire analysis is complicated because resident alphabeta T cells in normal human skin are also sequenced, whereas mouse skin is dominated by gammadelta T cells. TCR sequences shared between patients were less clear than in mice, possibly partly because of HLA diversity in the patient population. Many expanded lesional clones persisted in scalp and blood during tofacitinib treatment, which may partly explain relapse after stopping treatment. Higher clonality and more expanded CD8+ clones were observed in lesional scalp than in normal scalp, particularly in alopecia totalis/universalis, a finding suggestive of antigenic drive. Scalp clonality and the number of expanded CD8+ clones among the top 100 scalp clones were significantly decreased by tofacitinib. Because the treated cohort was small and had only one nonresponder, larger studies are needed to examine links between baseline CD8+ expansion and response.

Library prep was done by the immunoSEQ multiplex PCR assay. To provide template for TCR sequencing, every sample had RNA extracted and reverse transcribed into cDNA. First-strand cDNA was synthesized with SuperScript III using a 2:1 mix of oligo-dT and random hexamers. Amplification bias was assessed with a synthetic immune receptor repertoire, and residual bias was removed computationally. In the source study's methods: Raw reads were preprocessed to remove errors, and CDR3 was defined according to IMGT conventions as the region from the conserved cysteine to phenylalanine. Clonality was calculated as 1 minus Shannon entropy normalized by log2 of the number of productive unique TCRs. Scalp TCRbeta sequences were cross-referenced with sorted blood CD4 and CD8 repertoires so that the CD4 or CD8 identity of scalp clones could be inferred. TCRdb limited this immuneACCESS table to in-frame rearrangements with V and J called. A share of clones is missing; checked studies link under half to unresolved V genes, and the rest is unexplained. Clonal size and the V and J genes are those of that table, whereas D and trimming came from the DNA. Here the sample has 160,000 or so clones; 65% occur a single time. Of the sample, roughly 0.85% is held by the ten largest clones.

The V and J ends are trimmed by 2 bases and 4 bases, leaving 12 bases between them. In the germline V gene, CDR1 corresponds to MGHRA and CDR2 to YSYEKL. The CDR3, from cysteine to phenylalanine, totals 16 residues. The DNA shown is the 48-base CDR3, in frame from base 1. The time point label of this sample denotes: approximately 4 weeks on oral tofacitinib. The intended sense of this specimen's treatment or condition label: oral pan-JAK inhibitor, 5-10 mg twice daily. Lesional scalp punch biopsies and peripheral blood were obtained from alopecia areata patients. PBMCs were isolated by density centrifugation and stained for CD3, CD4 and CD8, and CD4+ and CD8+ T cells were sorted on a FACSAria.

Specimen: CD4+ T cells sorted from blood, collected at week 4, from a patient treated with tofacitinib. This receptor was taken from a human donor with alopecia areata. The V and J genes are TRBV4-1 and TRBJ2-6, with the D segment identity uncertain. The CDR3 protein sequence reads: CASSQPRATGANVLTF. The DNA is TGCGCCAGCAGCCAACCTCGTGCAACAGGGGCCAACGTCCTGACTTTC.